This T cell receptor beta chain appears in the sequencing data of a study of cytomegalovirus exposure and HLA in healthy donors. About the study: An early release of data contained roughly 90 million unique TCRs, which came from HLA-typed donors. Whole-study results and caveats: CMV serostatus was the sole immune exposure data available. The study designated roughly 150 TCR beta chains cytomegalovirus-associated. Being productive about 90% or about 30% of the time was typical of most TCR beta V segments in an earlier analysis.

Germline values: CDR1 SEHNR, CDR2 FQNEAQ (reference sequence). The CDR3 is made up of 14 amino acids. The V and J ends lost 0 bases and 6 bases respectively, with 12 bases between them. This clone appeared once. Its antigen is still unknown. PCR employed 60 Vbeta and 13 Jbeta primers. Clones were read by immunoSEQ multiplex PCR, and TCRdb kept only the in-frame ones, dropping some. The profile shows approximately 140,000 clones, approximately 80% of them singletons. This sequence was found in a man aged 35 to 55 in good health and CMV-seropositive. Sequencing input: PBMCs. This chain joins TRBV7-9 and TRBJ2-7; D unresolved. The CDR3 DNA reads as TGTGCCAGCAGCTTAGCGCCCTCCGAGTTCGAGCAGTACTTC. Translating gives CASSLAPSEFEQYF.